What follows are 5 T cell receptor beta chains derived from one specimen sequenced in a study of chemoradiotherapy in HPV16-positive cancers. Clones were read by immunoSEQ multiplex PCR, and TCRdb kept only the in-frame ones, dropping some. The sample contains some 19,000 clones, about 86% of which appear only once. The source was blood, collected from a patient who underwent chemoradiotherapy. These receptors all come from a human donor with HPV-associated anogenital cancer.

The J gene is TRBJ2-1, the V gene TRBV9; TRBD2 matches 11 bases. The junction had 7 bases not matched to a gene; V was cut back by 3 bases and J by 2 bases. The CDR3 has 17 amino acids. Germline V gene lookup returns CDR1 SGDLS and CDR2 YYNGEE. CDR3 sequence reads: CASSAPGLAETYNEQFF. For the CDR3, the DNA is TGTGCCAGCAGCGCCCCGGGACTAGCGGAGACCTACAATGAGCAGTTCTTC.

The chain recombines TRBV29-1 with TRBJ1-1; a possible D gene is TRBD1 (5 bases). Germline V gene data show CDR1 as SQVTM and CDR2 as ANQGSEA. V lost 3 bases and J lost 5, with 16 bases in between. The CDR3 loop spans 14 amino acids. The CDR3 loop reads CSVDRDSRLTEAFF. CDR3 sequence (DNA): TGCAGCGTTGACCGGGACTCCCGATTGACTGAAGCTTTCTTT.

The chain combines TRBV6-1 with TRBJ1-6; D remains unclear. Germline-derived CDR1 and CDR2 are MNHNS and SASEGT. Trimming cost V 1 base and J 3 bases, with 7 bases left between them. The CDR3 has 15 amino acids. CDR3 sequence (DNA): TGTGCCAGCAGTGAAGACAAAGGCTATAATTCACCCCTCCACTTT. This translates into CASSEDKGYNSPLHF.

In DNA, the CDR3 is TGTGCCAGCAGTGAGGGGGCAGGGAATCAGCCCCAGCATTTT. As protein: CASSEGAGNQPQHF. The chain couples TRBV6-1 to TRBJ1-5, with D possibly TRBD1 on 6 matching bases. V lost 3 bases and J 4 bases, leaving 10 bases between the germline ends. Per the germline V gene, CDR1 is MNHNS and CDR2 is SASEGT. The CDR3 sequence is 14 residues long.

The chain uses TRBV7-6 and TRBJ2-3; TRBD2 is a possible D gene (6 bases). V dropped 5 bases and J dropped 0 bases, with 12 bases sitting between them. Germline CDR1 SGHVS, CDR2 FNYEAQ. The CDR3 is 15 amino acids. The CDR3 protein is CASSLRDSSTDTQYF. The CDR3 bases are TGTGCCAGCAGCCTTCGGGACTCTAGCACAGATACGCAGTATTTT. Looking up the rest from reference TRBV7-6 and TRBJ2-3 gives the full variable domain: GAGVSQSPRYKVTKRGQDVALRCDPISGHVSLYWYRQALGQGPEFLTYFNYEAQQDKSGLPNDRFSAERPEGSISTLTIQRTEQRDSAMYRCASSLRDSSTDTQYFGPGTRLTVL.